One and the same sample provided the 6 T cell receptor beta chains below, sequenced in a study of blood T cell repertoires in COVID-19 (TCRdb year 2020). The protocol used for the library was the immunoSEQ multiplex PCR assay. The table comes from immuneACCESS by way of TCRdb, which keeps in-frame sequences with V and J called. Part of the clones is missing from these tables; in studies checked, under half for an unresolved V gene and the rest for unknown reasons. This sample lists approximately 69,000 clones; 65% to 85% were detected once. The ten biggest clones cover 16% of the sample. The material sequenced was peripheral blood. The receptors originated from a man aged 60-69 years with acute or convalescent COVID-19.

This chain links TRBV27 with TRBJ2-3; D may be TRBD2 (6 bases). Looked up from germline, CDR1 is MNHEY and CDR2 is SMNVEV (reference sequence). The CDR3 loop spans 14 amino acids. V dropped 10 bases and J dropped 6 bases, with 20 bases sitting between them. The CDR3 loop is CANGLARGGDTQYF. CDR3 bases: TGTGCCAACGGGTTAGCCCGTGGGGGGGATACGCAGTATTTT.

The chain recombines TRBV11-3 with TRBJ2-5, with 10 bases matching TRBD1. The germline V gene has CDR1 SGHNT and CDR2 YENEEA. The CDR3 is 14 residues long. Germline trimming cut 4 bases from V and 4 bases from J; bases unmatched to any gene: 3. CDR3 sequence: CASSSGQGLETQYF. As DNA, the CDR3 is TGTGCCAGCAGCTCGGGACAGGGGTTAGAGACCCAGTACTTC.

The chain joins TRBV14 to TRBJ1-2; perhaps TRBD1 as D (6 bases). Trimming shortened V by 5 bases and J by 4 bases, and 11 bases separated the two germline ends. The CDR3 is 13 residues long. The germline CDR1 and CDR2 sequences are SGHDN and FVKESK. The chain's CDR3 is CASSIGQLYGYTF. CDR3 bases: TGTGCCAGCAGCATAGGACAGCTCTATGGCTACACCTTC.

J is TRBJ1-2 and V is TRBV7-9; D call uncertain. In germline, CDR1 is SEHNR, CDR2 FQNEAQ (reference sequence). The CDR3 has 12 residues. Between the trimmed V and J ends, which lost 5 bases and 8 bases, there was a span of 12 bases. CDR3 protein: CASSMLSMGYTF. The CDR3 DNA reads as TGTGCCAGCAGCATGCTATCAATGGGCTACACCTTC.

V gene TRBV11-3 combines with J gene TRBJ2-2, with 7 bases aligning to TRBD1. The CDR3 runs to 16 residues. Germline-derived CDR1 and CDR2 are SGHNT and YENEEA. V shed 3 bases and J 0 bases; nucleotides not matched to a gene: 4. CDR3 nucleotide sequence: TGTGCCAGCAGCTTTGAGGGACAGACGAACACCGGGGAGCTGTTTTTT. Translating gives CASSFEGQTNTGELFF.

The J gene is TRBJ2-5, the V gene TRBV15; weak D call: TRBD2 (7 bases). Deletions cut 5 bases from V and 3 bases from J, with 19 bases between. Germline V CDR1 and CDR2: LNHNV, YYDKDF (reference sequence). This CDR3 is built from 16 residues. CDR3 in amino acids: CATSSLGGGKEETQYF. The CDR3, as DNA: TGTGCCACCAGCTCCCTTGGCGGGGGCAAAGAAGAGACCCAGTACTTC.